This entry concerns a single T cell receptor (beta chain). Researchers took RNA transcripts and amplified the TCR beta CDR3 regions from them. HTBI primers were used for first-round RT-PCR of the TCR CDR3. MiXCR, applied by TCRdb to the multiplex PCR reads, yields one record per CDR3 protein. This table has 75,000 to 100,000 distinct CDR3 sequences, 51% appearing once. This sample was taken from a study of T cells in Graves' hyperthyroidism and ophthalmopathy. Pregnant or lactating patients were excluded, as were those with uncontrolled infection or other autoimmune disease. Fresh peripheral blood, under 13 ml, was the source of the PBMCs. This clonotype was sampled from a woman aged 40 to 50 with Graves' hyperthyroidism. Specimen: blood.

For the CDR3, the DNA is TGCAGTGCTAGAGGGTCGACCTATAACACCGGGGAGCTGTTTTTT. This translates into CSARGSTYNTGELFF. This chain links TRBV20-1 with TRBJ2-2; no firm D call. V dropped 1 base and J dropped 2 bases, with 11 bases sitting between them. The CDR3 totals 15 residues. In germline, CDR1 is DFQATT, CDR2 SNEGSKA (reference sequence).